This T cell receptor beta chain derives from a study of blood T cell repertoires in COVID-19. In the study overall: There were acute and convalescent COVID-19 samples, and they came from the United States, Italy and Spain.

V was clipped by 5 bases and J by 2 bases, with 5 bases between them. The CDR3 contains 12 residues. CDR1 KGHDR and CDR2 SFDVKD come from the germline V gene. Cohort allocation depended upon clinical history that participants reported. The study counted Cohort 3 donors as recovered given two negative PCRs, clearance, or symptom resolution. Per the original methods: Amplified reference gene primers provided the basis for estimating nucleated cell counts. Some clones are missing from TCRdb's copy, which holds only in-frame ones; the method was immunoSEQ multiplex PCR. Clone size and V and J calls were adopted from that table, with D and trimming inferred from the DNA. Of 200,000 to 250,000 clones listed, around 84% are singletons.

The chain is built from TRBV24-1 and TRBJ1-2, with D uncertain. Sequenced sample: PBMCs or T cells enriched from blood (not recorded which). This clonotype was sampled from a woman aged 45-65 years who had recovered from COVID-19. In nucleotides, the CDR3 is TGTGCCACCAGTGCGGGAAACTATGGCTACACCTTC. Protein sequence: CATSAGNYGYTF.